One and the same sample provided the 18 T cell receptor beta chains below, sequenced in a study of T cell repertoires in cytomegalovirus infection. TCRdb recomputed calls from the reads with MiXCR, one row per CDR3 protein. The top ten clones hold 50% of a sample with 86,000 or so distinct CDR3 sequences, under 30% of them seen once. Antigens for these TCRs are unknown. The sample in question was CD8+ T cells from cultured PBMCs, obtained from culture after CMV antigen stimulation. The receptors here all came from a human donor in good health (CMV status not recorded). Some clones in this sample may be carry-over from other donors' samples.

The CDR3 bases are TGTGCCAGCAGCTTTGGGACTAGCGGGGGCCTCTACGAGCAGTACTTC. The encoded protein is CASSFGTSGGLYEQYF. The V and J genes are TRBV7-8 and TRBJ2-7; 14 bases map to TRBD2. CDR1 and CDR2 from the germline V gene are SGHVS and FQNEAQ. CDR3 length: 16 residues. J lost 3 bases, V lost 3 bases, and 4 bases had no gene match.

This clonotype showed up just a few times. The rearrangement joins TRBV25-1 to TRBJ1-1; the D is unclear. Germline values: CDR1 MGHDK, CDR2 SYGVNS. Trimming stripped 3 bases from V and 3 bases from J, with 5 bases between. The CDR3 is 12 amino acids. The CDR3, as DNA: TGTGCCAGCAGTGACATAGACACTGAAGCTTTCTTT. Its translation: CASSDIDTEAFF.

For the CDR3, the DNA is TGTGCCAGCAGTGGACAGGGATTGGAAGAGACCCAGTACTTC. Translated, it gives CASSGQGLEETQYF. The rearrangement joins TRBV6-2 or TRBV6-3 to TRBJ2-5, with 8 bases fitting TRBD1. The CDR3 runs to 14 residues. From germline, CDR1 is MNHEY and CDR2 SVGEGT. J gave up 3 bases and V 5 bases, and 5 bases lay outside the gene matches.

J is TRBJ2-2 and V is TRBV7-4; 7 bases map to TRBD2. The CDR3 is 14 amino acids. CDR1 is SGHVT and CDR2 is SQSDAQ in the germline V gene. V lost 3 bases, J lost 7 bases, and 5 bases stayed unmatched. CDR3 protein: CASSFTSAGGELFF. CDR3 DNA sequence: TGTGCCAGCAGCTTTACTAGCGCTGGCGGGGAGCTGTTTTTT.

The sample holds many counts of this clonotype. The V gene is TRBV12-5, the J gene TRBJ2-3; 8 nucleotides agree with TRBD1. V was clipped by 1 base and J by 5 bases; unmatched bases: 5. Germline V gene lookup returns CDR1 LGHNT and CDR2 FRNRAP. This CDR3 is built from 15 residues. DNA of the CDR3: TGTGCTAGTGGTTTGGGACAGGGGACTGGAGATACGCAGTATTTT. This codes for CASGLGQGTGDTQYF.

This chain joins TRBV7-8 and TRBJ2-1; a weak D match, TRBD1 (5 bases). Deletions cut 1 base from V and 5 bases from J, with 12 bases between. CDR1 is SGHVS and CDR2 is FQNEAQ in the germline V gene. The CDR3 length is 15 residues. The CDR3 bases are TGTGCCAGCAGCTTAGGGGGCGGTGAGAACAATGAGCAGTTCTTC. This encodes CASSLGGGENNEQFF.

In this sample, this clonotype turned up a few times. The chain uses TRBV27 and TRBJ2-1, with D possibly being TRBD2 (6 bases). The length of the CDR3 is 14 residues. Per the germline V gene, CDR1 is MNHEY and CDR2 is SMNVEV (reference sequence). Trimming removed 5 bases from V and 4 bases from J, with 12 bases in between. The CDR3: CASSLRAGYNEQFF. The CDR3 nucleotides are TGTGCCAGCAGTCTGCGAGCGGGTTACAATGAGCAGTTCTTC.

V usage is TRBV19 and J usage is TRBJ1-5; 9 bases are a match to TRBD1. From germline, CDR1 is LNHDA and CDR2 SQIVND (reference sequence). The V gene end was trimmed by 7 bases and the J gene end by 6 bases; junction bases not matched to a gene: 22. This CDR3 is built from 19 residues. CDR3: CASNTRTGDRPVAGQPQHF. The CDR3 DNA reads as TGTGCCAGTAATACCCGGACAGGGGACAGGCCGGTGGCCGGTCAGCCCCAGCATTTT.

This clonotype was found a few times. The J gene is TRBJ2-1, the V gene TRBV27, with 8 bases matching TRBD1. In germline, CDR1 is MNHEY, CDR2 SMNVEV (reference sequence). V shed 1 base and J 2 bases; nucleotides not matched to a gene: 1. This CDR3 has 15 residues. The CDR3 sequence: CASSLFRGPYNEQFF. CDR3 DNA: TGTGCCAGCAGTTTATTCAGGGGGCCCTACAATGAGCAGTTCTTC.

V usage is TRBV4-3 and J usage is TRBJ1-1, with a possible D match to TRBD1 (5 bases). Germline loops: CDR1 LGHNA, CDR2 YSLEER. This CDR3 contains 17 residues. Trimming removed 3 bases at V and 0 bases at J, with 17 bases between. CDR3 DNA sequence: TGCGCCAGCAGCCAGGGTCCGCCAGGGAGGTTGAACACTGAAGCTTTCTTT. As protein: CASSQGPPGRLNTEAFF.

The chain has TRBV5-8 and TRBJ2-1; the D is unclear. The germline V and J ends were trimmed by 4 bases and 4 bases, with 18 bases remaining between them. The CDR3 is 16 residues long. Germline CDR1 and CDR2: SGHTS and YDEGEE. CDR3 coding DNA: TGTGCCAGCAGCCACGACACCTTCTCCCCTTACAATGAGCAGTTCTTC. Residues: CASSHDTFSPYNEQFF.

This clonotype was seen a handful of times. The chain employs TRBV19 and TRBJ2-3; 8 bases fit TRBD2. With 6 bases clipped from V and 4 bases from J, the junction kept 9 bases outside the gene matches. The germline V gene encodes CDR1 LNHDA and CDR2 SQIVND (reference sequence). The CDR3 runs 15 residues. The CDR3, as DNA: TGTGCCAGTAGCCCGGGGGGGGCCCTCCCAGATACGCAGTATTTT. This translates into CASSPGGALPDTQYF.

The genes are TRBV7-9 and TRBJ2-7, with a tentative D call TRBD1 (8 bases). The germline V and J ends were trimmed by 4 bases and 4 bases, with 14 bases remaining between them. The germline gives CDR1 SEHNR, CDR2 FQNEAQ (reference sequence). There are 14 residues in the CDR3. The CDR3 DNA is TGTGCCAGCAGCTCACAGGGGGGGGTTTACGAGCAGTACTTC. Its protein product is CASSSQGGVYEQYF.

This clonotype was counted a few times. The rearrangement links TRBV12-3 or TRBV12-4 to TRBJ1-1; D is perhaps TRBD1 (5 bases). The CDR3 loop spans 14 amino acids. V gave up 4 bases and J gave up 3 bases, with 12 bases separating them. This CDR3 reads CASSSGLMDTEAFF. CDR3 sequence (DNA): TGTGCCAGCAGTTCAGGGTTAATGGACACTGAAGCTTTCTTT.

Points on this clonotype: This clone may be a read error of a much larger clone one base away. The V gene is TRBV7-3, the J gene TRBJ1-1; D gene uncertain. The CDR3 extends over 14 amino acids. Looked up from germline, CDR1 is SGHTA and CDR2 is FQGTGA. The CDR3 loop reads CVSSPDGLNTEAFF. The CDR3, as DNA: TGTGTCAGCAGCCCGGACGGATTGAACACTGAAGCTTTCTTT.

This clonotype was seen a handful of times. The V and J genes are TRBV20-1 and TRBJ2-2; the D gene is possibly TRBD1 (5 bases). This CDR3 is 16 amino acids long. Germline values: CDR1 DFQATT, CDR2 SNEGSKA (reference sequence). V dropped 0 bases and J dropped 5 bases, with 16 bases sitting between them. CDR3 loop: CSARDQGAKGTGELFF. The CDR3 nucleotides read TGCAGTGCTAGAGATCAAGGGGCCAAAGGGACCGGGGAGCTGTTTTTT.

There are a few counts of this clonotype. The chain carries TRBV2 and TRBJ2-7; unclear D gene. The germline V gene encodes CDR1 SNHLY and CDR2 FYNNEI. The CDR3 contains 12 residues. V was cut by 3 bases and J by 4 bases, with 7 bases left in between. CDR3 region: CASSEADYEQYF. CDR3 bases: TGTGCCAGCAGTGAGGCCGATTACGAGCAGTACTTC.

This clonotype was detected ten times or more. This chain joins TRBV20-1 and TRBJ1-2, with D perhaps TRBD1 (6 bases). V dropped 0 bases and J dropped 3 bases, with 14 bases sitting between them. The germline CDR1 and CDR2 sequences are DFQATT and SNEGSKA (reference sequence). The CDR3 has 15 amino acids. The CDR3 DNA is TGCAGTGCTAGAGACCCACGGGGGGCCCACTATGGCTACACCTTC. This encodes CSARDPRGAHYGYTF.